A selection of T cell receptor beta chains follows, all from one sample in a study of blood T cell repertoires in COVID-19. The data were produced by immunoSEQ multiplex PCR, yet TCRdb's version contains in-frame clones alone and is incomplete. The sample lists about 300,000 clones; around 90% were seen once. Source material: peripheral blood. The receptors derive from a man aged 65 to 85 with acute or convalescent COVID-19. The CDR3 runs from the conserved cysteine through the conserved F or W. D genes are given only for firm matches. Expanded clones get a size class; other rows say once, few or many, or leave the size out.

D gene	V gene	J gene	clone size	CDR3 DNA	CDR3 protein
TRBD2	TRBV9	TRBJ2-3	NA	TGTGCCAGCAGCGCCACCCTAGCGGGAGTCACGGATACGCAGTATTTT	CASSATLAGVTDTQYF
TRBD1	TRBV15	TRBJ2-3	NA	TGTGCCACCAGCAGTTTTGGGACAGGGAGCACAGATACGCAGTATTTT	CATSSFGTGSTDTQYF
NA	TRBV5-6	TRBJ1-2	NA	TGTGCCAGCAGCTTGGAGGGGCCCCTCTATGGCTACACCTTC	CASSLEGPLYGYTF
TRBD1	TRBV30	TRBJ2-5	many	TGTGCCTGGAGTGCGACAGGGGGCGCGGAGACCCAGTACTTC	CAWSATGGAETQYF
NA	TRBV4-3	TRBJ1-6	many	TGCGCCAGCAGCCAAGACCATGGAGGGCAGTTCGATTCACCCCTCCACTTT	CASSQDHGGQFDSPLHF
TRBD2	TRBV7-2	TRBJ2-7	NA	TGTGCCAGCAGCTTAGTGTCTAGCGGGAACCTCTACGAGCAGTACTTC	CASSLVSSGNLYEQYF
TRBD1	TRBV28	TRBJ1-2	NA	TGTGCCAGCCAGGGGGCGACAGCTAACTATGGCTACACCTTC	CASQGATANYGYTF
NA	TRBV5-5	TRBJ1-1	once	TGTGCCAGCAGCCCTTATACAGGGTCGGTCACTGAAGCTTTCTTT	CASSPYTGSVTEAFF
TRBD1	TRBV2	TRBJ2-1	NA	TGTGCCAGCAAGGGGACAGGGGCGGCCAATGAGCAGTTCTTC	CASKGTGAANEQFF
NA	TRBV5-1	TRBJ1-1	NA	TGCGCCAGCAGCCTGGGGTTCGGGGAGAACACTGAAGCTTTCTTT	CASSLGFGENTEAFF
NA	TRBV6-2/TRBV6-3	TRBJ1-6	NA	TGTGCCAGCAGACCTGGACAGTCTGGAGTTAATTCACCCCTCCACTTT	CASRPGQSGVNSPLHF
NA	TRBV18	TRBJ2-7	NA	TGTGCCAGCTCACTCGGGAGTTACGAGCAGTACTTC	CASSLGSYEQYF
TRBD1	TRBV19	TRBJ1-1	NA	TGTGCCAGTAGTAAGGGACAGGGATCATACACTGAAGCTTTCTTT	CASSKGQGSYTEAFF
TRBD2	TRBV2	TRBJ2-1	NA	TGTGCCAGCAGTCAGCGGGGGGCCATGGATGAGCAGTTCTTC	CASSQRGAMDEQFF
NA	TRBV12-3/TRBV12-4	TRBJ1-5	NA	TGTGCCAGCAGTTTAACCGGGAATCAGCCCCAGCATTTT	CASSLTGNQPQHF
NA	TRBV27	TRBJ2-1	NA	TGTGCCAGCAAGGCCGATCGGAGAATCACCTACAATGAGCAGTTCTTC	CASKADRRITYNEQFF
TRBD2	TRBV7-2	TRBJ2-1	NA	TGTGCCAGCAGATCTCACGGGGGGGCCTACAATGAGCAGTTCTTC	CASRSHGGAYNEQFF